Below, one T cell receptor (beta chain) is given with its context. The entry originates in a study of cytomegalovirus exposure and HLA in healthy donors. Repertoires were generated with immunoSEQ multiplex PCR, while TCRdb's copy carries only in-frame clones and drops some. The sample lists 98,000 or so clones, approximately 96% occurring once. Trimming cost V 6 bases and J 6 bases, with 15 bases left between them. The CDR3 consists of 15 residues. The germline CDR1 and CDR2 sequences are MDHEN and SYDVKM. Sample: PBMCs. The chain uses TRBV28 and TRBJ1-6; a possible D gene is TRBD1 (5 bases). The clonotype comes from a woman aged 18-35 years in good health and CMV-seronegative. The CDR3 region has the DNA TGTGCCAGCAGCCTGGGGGGGTTCGGTAATTCACCCCTCCACTTT. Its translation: CASSLGGFGNSPLHF.